A single sample gave rise to the 19 T cell receptor beta chains below, sequenced in a study of cytomegalovirus exposure and HLA in healthy donors. The assay was immunoSEQ multiplex PCR, and TCRdb's table has in-frame clones only and misses some. The repertoire consists of some 86,000 clones, with 93% occurring once and the leading ten covering about 3.6%. The sample consisted of PBMCs. The receptors come from a woman aged 25-40 years in good health and CMV-seronegative.

The rearrangement uses TRBV7-2 and TRBJ1-5; D call uncertain. Trimming stripped 4 bases from V and 1 base from J, with 8 bases between. There are 14 residues in the CDR3. Germline assignment: CDR1 SGHTA and CDR2 FQGNSA. CDR3: CASSSVESNQPQHF. Here the CDR3 DNA reads TGTGCCAGCAGCTCCGTTGAGAGCAATCAGCCCCAGCATTTT.

The chain couples TRBV20-1 to TRBJ2-2; D is ambiguous. Trimming cost V 2 bases and J 8 bases, with 6 bases left between them. CDR1 and CDR2 (germline): DFQATT, SNEGSKA (reference sequence). This CDR3 is 11 amino acids long. Written as DNA, the CDR3 is TGCAGTGCTAGAACCGAGGGGGAGCTGTTTTTT. Translating it yields CSARTEGELFF.

The rearrangement joins TRBV7-2 to TRBJ1-2, with 10 bases aligning to TRBD1. Per the germline V gene, CDR1 is SGHTA and CDR2 is FQGNSA. J gave up 7 bases and V 1 base, and 3 bases lay outside the gene matches. This CDR3 spans 14 amino acids. As DNA, the CDR3 is TGTGCCAGCAGCTTAGGGGACAGGGGTTCTGGCTACACCTTC. It encodes CASSLGDRGSGYTF.

The V call is TRBV15, the J call TRBJ1-1; D is unclear. The germline V and J ends were trimmed by 0 bases and 0 bases, with 14 bases remaining between them. The CDR3 has 17 amino acids. Germline CDR1 and CDR2: LNHNV and YYDKDF (reference sequence). The CDR3 is CATSRDLAGPMNTEAFF. In DNA, the CDR3 is TGTGCCACCAGCAGAGATCTCGCAGGTCCCATGAACACTGAAGCTTTCTTT.

The rearrangement links TRBV7-2 to TRBJ1-1; no definite D call. Germline CDR1 is SGHTA and CDR2 is FQGNSA. Deletions cut 2 bases from V and 5 bases from J, with 15 bases between. The CDR3 is 15 amino acids. The CDR3 loop is CASSLKILPGTEAFF. Here the CDR3 DNA reads TGTGCCAGCAGCTTAAAAATCCTCCCGGGGACTGAAGCTTTCTTT.

This chain joins TRBV5-6 and TRBJ1-4; weak D call: TRBD1 (6 bases). V was clipped by 0 bases and J by 5 bases, with 23 bases between them. The CDR3 spans 19 residues. Germline V gene sequence: CDR1 SGHDT, CDR2 YYEEEE. The CDR3 is CASSLGTGTPPSLNEKLFF. As DNA, the CDR3 is TGTGCCAGCAGCTTGGGAACCGGGACACCCCCATCGTTAAATGAAAAACTGTTTTTT.

V and J are TRBV9 and TRBJ2-6, with D tentatively TRBD1 (6 bases). Germline CDR1 and CDR2: SGDLS and YYNGEE. CDR3 length: 18 residues. The V end lost 5 bases, the J end lost 2 bases, and 20 bases lay between the germline ends. CDR3: CASSRTGSSLPGANVLTF. The CDR3 DNA reads TGTGCCAGCAGTCGTACAGGGTCTAGCCTTCCTGGGGCCAACGTCCTGACTTTC.

The chain combines TRBV11-3 with TRBJ2-2; no clear D gene. The CDR3 covers 13 residues. Trimming took 0 bases from V and 4 from J, leaving 3 bases between them. CDR1 and CDR2 (germline): SGHNT, YENEEA. CDR3 nucleotides: TGTGCCAGCAGCTTAGAGGCCACCGGGGAGCTGTTTTTT. Amino acid sequence: CASSLEATGELFF.

This chain links TRBV18 with TRBJ1-1, with a possible D match to TRBD1 (5 bases). The V end was cut by 3 bases, the J end by 0 bases, with 8 bases between. The CDR3 contains 14 residues. Germline CDR1 and CDR2: KGHSH and LQKENI. The CDR3: CASSPGALNTEAFF. As DNA, the CDR3 is TGTGCCAGCTCACCTGGGGCCTTGAACACTGAAGCTTTCTTT.

DNA for the CDR3: TGTGCCAGCAGTAGACAACAGGGAGCCTACGAGCAGTACTTC. Translated, it gives CASSRQQGAYEQYF. The genes are TRBV28 and TRBJ2-7, with D maybe TRBD1 (6 bases). Germline-derived CDR1 and CDR2 are MDHEN and SYDVKM. This CDR3 has 14 residues. V lost 5 bases, J lost 2 bases, and 13 bases lay in between.

V and J are TRBV7-9 and TRBJ1-1; 7 bases agree with TRBD1. The germline gives CDR1 SEHNR, CDR2 FQNEAQ (reference sequence). CDR3 size: 12 residues. J gave up 11 bases and V 5 bases, and 8 bases lay outside the gene matches. The CDR3 DNA sequence: TGTGCCAGCAGCATTACAGGGGCGGGGGCTTTCTTT. Amino acid sequence: CASSITGAGAFF.

The chain is built from TRBV4-3 and TRBJ2-1, with 14 nucleotides matching TRBD2. Per germline, CDR1 LGHNA and CDR2 YSLEER. Germline trimming cut 2 bases from V and 6 bases from J; bases unmatched to any gene: 6. CDR3 size: 17 residues. The CDR3 is CASSQLSGTSGGNEQFF. The CDR3 DNA sequence: TGCGCCAGCAGCCAACTATCCGGGACTAGCGGGGGCAATGAGCAGTTCTTC.

The V gene is TRBV6-5, the J gene TRBJ1-4; perhaps TRBD1 as D (5 bases). The germline V gene has CDR1 MNHEY and CDR2 SVGAGI. V was pared by 0 bases and J by 7 bases, with 9 bases between. The CDR3 runs 14 residues. The CDR3 reads CASSYSGVGEKLFF. CDR3 DNA sequence: TGTGCCAGCAGTTACTCAGGGGTTGGTGAAAAACTGTTTTTT.

The V call is TRBV6-5, the J call TRBJ1-1; TRBD1 matches at 8 bases. After removal of 3 bases from V and 1 base from J, the junction contained 4 bases not matched to a gene. This CDR3 has 15 residues. Germline CDR1 MNHEY, CDR2 SVGAGI. CDR3 amino acids: CASSYSGGGNTEAFF. In DNA form, the CDR3 reads TGTGCCAGCAGTTATTCAGGGGGCGGGAACACTGAAGCTTTCTTT.

The chain recombines TRBV6-6 with TRBJ2-2; TRBD1 agrees at 9 bases. The junction had 5 bases not matched to a gene; V was cut back by 5 bases and J by 1 base. This CDR3 contains 16 residues. Looked up from germline, CDR1 is MNHNY and CDR2 is SVGAGI (reference sequence). The CDR3, as DNA: TGTGCCAGCAGTGACTGGGGACAGGGGAACACCGGGGAGCTGTTTTTT. Amino acid sequence: CASSDWGQGNTGELFF.

The gene calls are TRBV5-1 and TRBJ2-5, with TRBD2 as a possible D gene (6 bases). CDR3 length: 15 amino acids. Deletions cut 4 bases from V and 0 bases from J, with 13 bases between. The V gene's germline CDR1 is SGHRS and CDR2 YFSETQ. CDR3 in amino acids: CASSLQSGYQETQYF. The CDR3 DNA follows: TGCGCCAGCAGCCTACAAAGCGGGTACCAAGAGACCCAGTACTTC.

The chain combines TRBV27 with TRBJ2-7; a possible D gene is TRBD1 (6 bases). This CDR3 has 14 amino acids. With 2 bases removed from V and 3 bases from J, the gap between germline ends came to 11 bases. Germline V gene sequence: CDR1 MNHEY, CDR2 SMNVEV (reference sequence). Written as DNA, the CDR3 is TGTGCCAGCAGTTTACAGGGGTTCAGCTACGAGCAGTACTTC. It yields the protein CASSLQGFSYEQYF.

The rearrangement uses TRBV7-2 and TRBJ2-3; D unresolved. CDR1 is SGHTA, CDR2 FQGNSA, per germline. The CDR3 length is 13 residues. V gave up 5 bases and J gave up 8 bases, with 14 bases separating them. The DNA of the CDR3 is TGTGCCAGCAGCCCTCTGGAGCGCAGTACGCAGTATTTT. Translation: CASSPLERSTQYF.

V gene TRBV5-6 combines with J gene TRBJ2-2; 11 bases are shared with TRBD1. The CDR3 is 18 amino acids. V trimming: 0 bases; J trimming: 7 bases; junction bases outside the gene matches: 11. Germline loops: CDR1 SGHDT, CDR2 YYEEEE. The CDR3 loop is CASSLAGSDRGLGGELFF. DNA for the CDR3: TGTGCCAGCAGCTTGGCCGGTTCGGACAGGGGGCTGGGCGGGGAGCTGTTTTTT.